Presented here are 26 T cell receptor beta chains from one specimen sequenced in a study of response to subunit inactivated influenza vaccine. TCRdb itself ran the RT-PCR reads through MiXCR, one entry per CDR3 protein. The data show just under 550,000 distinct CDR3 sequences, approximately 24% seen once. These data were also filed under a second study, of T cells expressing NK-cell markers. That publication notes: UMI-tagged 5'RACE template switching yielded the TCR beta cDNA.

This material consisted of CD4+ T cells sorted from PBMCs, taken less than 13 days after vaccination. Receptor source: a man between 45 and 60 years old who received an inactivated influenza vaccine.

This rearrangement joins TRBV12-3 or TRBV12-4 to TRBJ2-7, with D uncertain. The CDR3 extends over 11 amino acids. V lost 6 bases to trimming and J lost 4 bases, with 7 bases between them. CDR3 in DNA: TGTGCCAGCAGCAATCAGTACGAGCAGTACTTC. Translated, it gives CASSNQYEQYF.

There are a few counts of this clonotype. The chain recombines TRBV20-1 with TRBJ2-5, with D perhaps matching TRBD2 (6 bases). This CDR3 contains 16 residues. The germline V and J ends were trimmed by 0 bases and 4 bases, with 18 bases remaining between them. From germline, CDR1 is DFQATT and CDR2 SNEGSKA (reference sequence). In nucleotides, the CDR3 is TGCAGTGCTAGAGATAGGCGGGAAGGAAACAGAGAGACCCAGTACTTC. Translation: CSARDRREGNRETQYF.

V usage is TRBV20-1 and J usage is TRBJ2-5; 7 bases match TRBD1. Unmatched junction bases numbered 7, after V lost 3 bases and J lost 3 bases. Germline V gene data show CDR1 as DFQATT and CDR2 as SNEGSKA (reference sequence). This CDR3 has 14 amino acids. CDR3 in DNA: TGCAGTGCTAGTCGGCAGGGGGTGAAAGAGACCCAGTACTTC. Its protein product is CSASRQGVKETQYF.

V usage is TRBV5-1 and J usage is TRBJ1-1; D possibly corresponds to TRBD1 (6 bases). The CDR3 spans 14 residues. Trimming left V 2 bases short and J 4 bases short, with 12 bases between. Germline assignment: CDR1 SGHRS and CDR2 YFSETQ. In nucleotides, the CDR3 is TGCGCCAGCAGCTTTGGGGGCGAAGGCACTGAAGCTTTCTTT. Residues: CASSFGGEGTEAFF.

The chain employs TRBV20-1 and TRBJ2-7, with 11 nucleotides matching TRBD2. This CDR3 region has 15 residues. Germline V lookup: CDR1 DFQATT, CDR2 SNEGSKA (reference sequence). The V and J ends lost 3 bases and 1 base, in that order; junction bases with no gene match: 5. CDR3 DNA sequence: TGCAGTGCTAGCGGGGGACTAGCGGCATCCTACGAGCAGTACTTC. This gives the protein CSASGGLAASYEQYF.

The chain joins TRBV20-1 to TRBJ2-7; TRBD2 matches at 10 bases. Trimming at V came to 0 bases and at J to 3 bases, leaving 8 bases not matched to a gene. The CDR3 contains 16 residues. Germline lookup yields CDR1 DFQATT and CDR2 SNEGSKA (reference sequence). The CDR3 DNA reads TGCAGTGCTAGAGATCAGTTTAGCGGGAGGTACTACGAGCAGTACTTC. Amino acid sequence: CSARDQFSGRYYEQYF.

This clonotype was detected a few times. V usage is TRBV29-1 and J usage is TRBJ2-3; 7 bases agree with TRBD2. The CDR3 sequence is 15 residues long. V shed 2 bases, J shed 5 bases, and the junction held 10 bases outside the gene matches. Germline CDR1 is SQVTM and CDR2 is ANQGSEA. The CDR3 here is CSVETWTRIGDTQYF. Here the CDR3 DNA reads TGCAGCGTTGAAACCTGGACTAGAATCGGAGATACGCAGTATTTT.

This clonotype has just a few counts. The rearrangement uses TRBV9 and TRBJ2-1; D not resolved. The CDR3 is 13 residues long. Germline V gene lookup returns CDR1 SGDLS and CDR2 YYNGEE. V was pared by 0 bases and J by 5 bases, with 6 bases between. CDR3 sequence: CASSVGRNNEQFF. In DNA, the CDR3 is TGTGCCAGCAGCGTAGGGCGAAACAATGAGCAGTTCTTC.

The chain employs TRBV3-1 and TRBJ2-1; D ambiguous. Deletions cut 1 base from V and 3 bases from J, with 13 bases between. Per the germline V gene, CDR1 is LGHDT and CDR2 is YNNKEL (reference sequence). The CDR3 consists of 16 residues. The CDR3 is CASSQGFRTNYNEQFF. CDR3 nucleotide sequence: TGTGCCAGCAGCCAAGGGTTCAGGACGAACTACAATGAGCAGTTCTTC.

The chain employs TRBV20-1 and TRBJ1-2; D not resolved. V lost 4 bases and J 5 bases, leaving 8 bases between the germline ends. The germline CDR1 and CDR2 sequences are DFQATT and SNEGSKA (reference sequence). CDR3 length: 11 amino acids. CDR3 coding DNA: TGCAGTGCTACTGGGCAGTATGGCTACACCTTC. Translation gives CSATGQYGYTF.

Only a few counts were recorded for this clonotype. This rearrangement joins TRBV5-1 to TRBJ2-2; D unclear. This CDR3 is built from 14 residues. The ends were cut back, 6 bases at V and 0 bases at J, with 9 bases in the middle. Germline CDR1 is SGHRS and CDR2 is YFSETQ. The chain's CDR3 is CASTWGANTGELFF. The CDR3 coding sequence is TGCGCCAGCACGTGGGGTGCGAACACCGGGGAGCTGTTTTTT. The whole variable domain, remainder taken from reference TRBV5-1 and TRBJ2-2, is KAGVTQTPRYLIKTRGQQVTLSCSPISGHRSVSWYQQTPGQGLQFLFEYFSETQRNKGNFPGRFSGRQFSNSRSEMNVSTLELGDSALYLCASTWGANTGELFFGEGSRLTVL.

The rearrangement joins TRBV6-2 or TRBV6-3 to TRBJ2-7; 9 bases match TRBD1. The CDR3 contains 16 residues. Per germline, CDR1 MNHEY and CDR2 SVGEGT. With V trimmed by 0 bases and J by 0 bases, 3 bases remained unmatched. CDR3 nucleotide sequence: TGTGCCAGCAGTTACTCGCGGGACAGGGCCTCCTACGAGCAGTACTTC. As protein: CASSYSRDRASYEQYF.

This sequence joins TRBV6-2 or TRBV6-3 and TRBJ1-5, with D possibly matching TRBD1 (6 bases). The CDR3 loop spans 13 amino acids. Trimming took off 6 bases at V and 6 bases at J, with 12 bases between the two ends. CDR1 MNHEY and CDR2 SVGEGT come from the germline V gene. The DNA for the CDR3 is TGTGCCAGCAGCGTGGACAGAGGTCAGCCCCAGCATTTT. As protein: CASSVDRGQPQHF.

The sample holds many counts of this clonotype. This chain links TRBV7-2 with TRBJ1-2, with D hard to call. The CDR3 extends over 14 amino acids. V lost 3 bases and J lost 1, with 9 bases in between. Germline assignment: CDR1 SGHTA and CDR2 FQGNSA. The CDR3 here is CASSLRAVNYGYTF. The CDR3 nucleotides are TGTGCCAGCAGCTTGAGGGCAGTTAACTATGGCTACACCTTC.

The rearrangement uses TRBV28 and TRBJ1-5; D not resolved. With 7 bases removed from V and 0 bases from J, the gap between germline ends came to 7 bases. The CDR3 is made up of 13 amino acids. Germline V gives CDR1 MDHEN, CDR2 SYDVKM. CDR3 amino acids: CASTQVSNQPQHF. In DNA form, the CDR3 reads TGTGCCAGCACCCAGGTTAGCAATCAGCCCCAGCATTTT.

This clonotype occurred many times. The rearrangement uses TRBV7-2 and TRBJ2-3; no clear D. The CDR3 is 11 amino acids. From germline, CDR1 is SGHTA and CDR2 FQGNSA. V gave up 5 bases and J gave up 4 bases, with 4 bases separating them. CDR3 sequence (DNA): TGTGCCAGCAGCCAACCAGATACGCAGTATTTT. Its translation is CASSQPDTQYF.

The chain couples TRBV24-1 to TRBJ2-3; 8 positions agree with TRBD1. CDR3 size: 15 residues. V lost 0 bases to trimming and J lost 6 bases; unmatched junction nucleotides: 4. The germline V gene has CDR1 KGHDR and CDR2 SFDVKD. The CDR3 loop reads CATSDLGQGGDTQYF. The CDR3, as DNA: TGTGCCACCAGTGATTTGGGACAGGGCGGTGATACGCAGTATTTT.

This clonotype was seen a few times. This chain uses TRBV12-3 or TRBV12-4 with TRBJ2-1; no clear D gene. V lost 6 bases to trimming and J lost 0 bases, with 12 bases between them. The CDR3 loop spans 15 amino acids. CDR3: CASSPDQSSYNEQFF. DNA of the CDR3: TGTGCCAGCAGCCCGGATCAGAGCTCCTACAATGAGCAGTTCTTC.

CDR3 DNA: TGTGCCAGCAGCTCACTAGCGGGAGTTTCGGAGCAGTACTTC. This encodes CASSSLAGVSEQYF. The chain is built from TRBV7-8 and TRBJ2-7; 11 bases match TRBD2. Germline V gene sequence: CDR1 SGHVS, CDR2 FQNEAQ. Trimming at V came to 4 bases and at J to 7 bases, leaving 6 bases not matched to a gene. This CDR3 has 14 amino acids.

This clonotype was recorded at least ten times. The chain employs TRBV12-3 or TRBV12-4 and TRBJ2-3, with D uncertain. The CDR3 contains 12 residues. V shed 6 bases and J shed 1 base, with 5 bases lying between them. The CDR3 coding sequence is TGTGCCAGCAGGCAAGGCACAGATACGCAGTATTTT. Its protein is CASRQGTDTQYF.

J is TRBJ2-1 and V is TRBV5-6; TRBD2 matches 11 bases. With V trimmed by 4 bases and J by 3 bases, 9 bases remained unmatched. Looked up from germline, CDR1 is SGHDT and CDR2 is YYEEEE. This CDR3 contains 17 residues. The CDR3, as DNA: TGTGCCAGCAGCAAAATTTTACTAGCGGGAGTCTACAATGAGCAGTTCTTC. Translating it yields CASSKILLAGVYNEQFF.

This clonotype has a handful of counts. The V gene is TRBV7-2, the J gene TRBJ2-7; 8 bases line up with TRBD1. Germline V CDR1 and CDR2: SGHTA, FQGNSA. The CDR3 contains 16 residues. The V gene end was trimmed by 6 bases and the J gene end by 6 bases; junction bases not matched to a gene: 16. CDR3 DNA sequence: TGTGCCAGCAGAGCAACCGGGACAGGTGGCCGGGGCGAGCAGTACTTC. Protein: CASRATGTGGRGEQYF.

The CDR3 DNA reads as TGCAGTGCTCGCGAAACAGGGAGGATCGGCACAGATACGCAGTATTTT. Amino acids: CSARETGRIGTDTQYF. The gene calls are TRBV20-1 and TRBJ2-3; either TRBD1 or TRBD2 may fit D (6 bases each). The CDR3 runs to 16 residues. The ends were cut back, 5 bases at V and 1 base at J, with 19 bases in the middle. CDR1 is DFQATT and CDR2 is SNEGSKA in the germline V gene (reference sequence).

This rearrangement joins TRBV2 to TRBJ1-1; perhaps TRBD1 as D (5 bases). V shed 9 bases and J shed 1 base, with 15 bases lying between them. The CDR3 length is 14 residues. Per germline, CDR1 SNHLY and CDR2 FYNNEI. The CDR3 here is CASNAGYRNTEAFF. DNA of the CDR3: TGTGCCAGTAATGCAGGGTATCGGAACACTGAAGCTTTCTTT.

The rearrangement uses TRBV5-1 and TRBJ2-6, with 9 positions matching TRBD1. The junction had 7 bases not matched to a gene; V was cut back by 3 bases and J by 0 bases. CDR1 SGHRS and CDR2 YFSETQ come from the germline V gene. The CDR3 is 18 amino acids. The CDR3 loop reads CASSYWDRVRSGANVLTF. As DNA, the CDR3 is TGCGCCAGCAGCTATTGGGACAGGGTTCGCTCTGGGGCCAACGTCCTGACTTTC.

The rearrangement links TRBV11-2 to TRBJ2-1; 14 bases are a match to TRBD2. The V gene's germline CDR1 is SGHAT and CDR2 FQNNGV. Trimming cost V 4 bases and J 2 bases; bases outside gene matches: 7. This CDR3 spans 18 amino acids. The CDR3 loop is CASSSRGLAGDPYNEQFF. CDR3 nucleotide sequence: TGTGCCAGCAGCTCCAGGGGACTAGCGGGAGATCCCTACAATGAGCAGTTCTTC.